A single TCR beta chain is shown here with its context. Its target is unknown. This sample was taken from a study of T-cell memory formation after mild COVID-19. General study points: Some responding clones appeared in pre-infection memory, suggesting cross-reactive memory joined. Later expanders leaned toward CD4+, whereas clones contracting from day 15 to 85 were balanced CD4/CD8. Largely, contracting CD4+ clones fell within CM and EM, and contracting CD8+ clones within EMRA.

Researchers used 5'RACE with constant-segment primers to make TCR alpha and TCR beta cDNA libraries that carry sample barcodes and UMIs. Using its own MiXCR run on the 5' RACE reads, TCRdb lists one record per CDR3 protein. The sample lists about 150,000 distinct CDR3 sequences, around 27% occurring once. Looked up from germline, CDR1 is SNHLY and CDR2 is FYNNEI. The V segment lost 2 bases and the J segment 2 bases; nucleotides outside the gene matches: 8. The CDR3 consists of 19 residues. This receptor was identified in an adult woman who had mild COVID-19 (a few samples of this study predate the infection). Cell type and time point are not known. Material: PBMCs or a T cell subset sorted from them (not recorded which). The chain recombines TRBV2 with TRBJ2-1, with 14 bases identical to TRBD2. CDR3 residues: CASSERGLAGVFPYNEQFF. The CDR3, as DNA: TGTGCCAGCAGTGAAAGGGGACTAGCGGGAGTCTTCCCCTACAATGAGCAGTTCTTC.